This T cell receptor (beta chain) was obtained from a study of cytomegalovirus exposure and HLA in healthy donors. Donors showed nominal health when sampled, although they likely had unrecorded immune exposures. With 4 bases clipped from V and 1 base from J, the junction kept 2 bases outside the gene matches. CDR1 and CDR2 from the germline V gene are SQVTM and ANQGSEA. There are 13 residues in the CDR3. 13 Jbeta primers and 60 Vbeta primers were used for the PCR. This table comes from immunoSEQ multiplex PCR, and its TCRdb copy is limited to in-frame clones, with some not included. The table shows roughly 93,000 clones, with around 74% occurring only once. Comment on this clone: The antigen is not known.

Findings of the study overall: Rare sequences made up most TCRs, while some public TCRs were found in many donors. As was reported, the HLA-A and HLA-B alleles of most subjects were accurately predicted from TCR beta sequences.

The clonotype originates from a male donor in good health and CMV-seronegative. The specimen sequenced was PBMCs. The chain uses TRBV29-1 and TRBJ2-3; TRBD2 matches 7 bases. The CDR3 loop is CSVGLARTDTQYF. The CDR3 nucleotides read TGCAGCGTTGGACTAGCTCGCACAGATACGCAGTATTTT.